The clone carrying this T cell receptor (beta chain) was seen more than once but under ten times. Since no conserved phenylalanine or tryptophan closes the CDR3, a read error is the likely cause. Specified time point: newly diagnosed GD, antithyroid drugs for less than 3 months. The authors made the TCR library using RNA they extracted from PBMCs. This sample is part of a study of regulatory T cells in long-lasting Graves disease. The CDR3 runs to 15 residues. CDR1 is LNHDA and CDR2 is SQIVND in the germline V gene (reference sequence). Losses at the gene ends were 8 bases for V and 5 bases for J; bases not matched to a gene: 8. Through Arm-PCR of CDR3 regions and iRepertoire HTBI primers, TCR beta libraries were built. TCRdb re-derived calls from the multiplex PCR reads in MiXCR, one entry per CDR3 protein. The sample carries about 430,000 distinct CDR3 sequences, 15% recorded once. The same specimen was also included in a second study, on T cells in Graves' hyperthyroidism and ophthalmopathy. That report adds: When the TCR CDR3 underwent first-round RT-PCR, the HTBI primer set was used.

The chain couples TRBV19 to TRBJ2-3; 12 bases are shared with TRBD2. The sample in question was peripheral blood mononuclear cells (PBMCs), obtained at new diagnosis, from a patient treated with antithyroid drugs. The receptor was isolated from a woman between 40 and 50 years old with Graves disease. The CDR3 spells CASASGRAVGDTQYL. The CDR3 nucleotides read TGTGCCAGTGCTAGCGGGAGGGCCGTGGGAGATACGCAGTATCTT.